The clone carrying this TCR beta chain was found many times. Antigen unknown. The data were obtained in a study of prognosis after radiotherapy for stage I lung cancer. Study-wide results and caveats: Patients who developed distant metastases had lower Shannon entropy after stereotactic body radiation therapy.

Template was genomic DNA; TCR beta CDR3 amplified in two multiplex PCR rounds. Used in first-round PCR were primers specific to each TRBV and TRBJ gene. TCRdb used MiXCR to reprocess the multiplex PCR reads, holding one entry per CDR3 protein. Here the sample spans 20,000 or so distinct CDR3 sequences, 43% being singletons. Trimming removed 7 bases at V and 2 bases at J, with 19 bases between. The CDR3 covers 16 residues. The germline gives CDR1 SGHTA, CDR2 FQGNSA. This clonotype originated in a donor over 45 with non-small cell lung cancer. Source: PBMCs, taken before or after stereotactic body radiation therapy (not recorded which). The chain employs TRBV7-2 and TRBJ2-3; the D gene is possibly TRBD1 (6 bases). CDR3 amino acids: CASIKGELPFTDTQYF. The CDR3 DNA reads TGTGCCAGCATCAAGGGGGAACTTCCCTTCACAGATACGCAGTATTTT.